The 30 T cell receptor beta chains below all came from one sample that was sequenced in a study of blood T cell repertoires in COVID-19. Data came from immunoSEQ multiplex PCR; TCRdb stores just in-frame clones and leaves some out. Among 56,000 or so clones listed, around 84% were seen once. Sequencing used peripheral blood. These receptors all stem from a woman older than 75 with acute or convalescent COVID-19.

The chain has TRBV7-9 and TRBJ2-1; 8 nucleotides line up with TRBD1. J lost 1 base, V lost 5 bases, and 10 bases had no gene match. This CDR3 has 17 residues. Germline-derived CDR1 and CDR2 are SEHNR and FQNEAQ (reference sequence). CDR3 loop: CASSPRTGTGSYNEQFF. In nucleotides, the CDR3 is TGTGCCAGCAGCCCCAGAACCGGGACAGGTTCCTACAATGAGCAGTTCTTC.

The chain employs TRBV6-5 and TRBJ1-1, with 8 nucleotides matching TRBD1. The CDR3 has 15 amino acids. Trimming removed 7 bases from V and 0 bases from J; junction bases left unmatched: 7. Germline CDR1 MNHEY, CDR2 SVGAGI. CDR3 bases: TGTGCCAGCAACCCAGGGGGCCAAATGAACACTGAAGCTTTCTTT. Protein sequence: CASNPGGQMNTEAFF.

The chain has TRBV5-1 and TRBJ2-7; perhaps TRBD1 as D (6 bases). Germline values: CDR1 SGHRS, CDR2 YFSETQ. V lost 2 bases and J lost 3, with 15 bases in between. This CDR3 spans 15 amino acids. The CDR3 coding sequence is TGCGCCAGCAGCTTTGGGACACAAGTCGGCTACGAGCAGTACTTC. Translation: CASSFGTQVGYEQYF.

The rearrangement joins TRBV6-5 to TRBJ1-2; D is possibly TRBD1 (5 bases). Germline CDR1 reads MNHEY; CDR2 reads SVGAGI. The CDR3 totals 14 residues. V lost 2 bases to trimming and J lost 2 bases, with 9 bases between them. CDR3 in DNA: TGTGCCAGCAGTTACATAGACAGAAACTATGGCTACACCTTC. This codes for CASSYIDRNYGYTF.

This clone was seen only a few times. The chain carries TRBV4-1 and TRBJ1-4; D remains ambiguous. Germline lookup yields CDR1 MGHRA and CDR2 YSYEKL. There are 15 residues in the CDR3. V was pared by 0 bases and J by 8 bases, with 13 bases between. The CDR3 reads CASSQDSPIVEKLFF. The DNA of the CDR3 is TGCGCCAGCAGCCAAGATAGCCCCATCGTGGAAAAACTGTTTTTT.

The chain combines TRBV29-1 with TRBJ1-5; 9 positions agree with TRBD1. The V gene end was trimmed by 6 bases and the J gene end by 3 bases; junction bases not matched to a gene: 3. The CDR3 is 13 residues long. Per germline, CDR1 SQVTM and CDR2 ANQGSEA. CDR3 bases: TGCAGCGTCGGGACAGGGTTCAATCAGCCCCAGCATTTT. Protein: CSVGTGFNQPQHF.

The chain has TRBV11-2 and TRBJ2-3, with D unclear. Looked up from germline, CDR1 is SGHAT and CDR2 is FQNNGV. V was trimmed by 3 bases and J by 2 bases, leaving 9 bases between them. The CDR3 totals 14 residues. CDR3 in amino acids: CASSFSFITDTQYF. The CDR3 nucleotides are TGTGCCAGCAGCTTTTCGTTTATCACAGATACGCAGTATTTT.

This clone was seen only a few times. V gene TRBV5-1 combines with J gene TRBJ2-3; 9 bases line up with TRBD1. J was trimmed by 9 bases and V by 0 bases; bases with no gene match: 2. The CDR3 has 13 residues. Germline V gives CDR1 SGHRS, CDR2 YFSETQ. CDR3 in DNA: TGCGCCAGCAGCTTGGAAGGACAGGGGACGCAGTATTTT. Translated, it gives CASSLEGQGTQYF. Supplemented by reference TRBV5-1 and TRBJ2-3, the full variable domain reads KAGVTQTPRYLIKTRGQQVTLSCSPISGHRSVSWYQQTPGQGLQFLFEYFSETQRNKGNFPGRFSGRQFSNSRSEMNVSTLELGDSALYLCASSLEGQGTQYFGPGTRLTVL.

The rearrangement joins TRBV19 to TRBJ2-1; TRBD1 is a possible D gene (6 bases). The CDR3 runs to 13 residues. Per the germline V gene, CDR1 is LNHDA and CDR2 is SQIVND (reference sequence). With 5 bases removed from V and 12 bases from J, the gap between germline ends came to 17 bases. Here the CDR3 reads CASSVTGPLGQFF. CDR3 bases: TGTGCCAGTAGTGTAACAGGGCCCTTAGGGCAGTTCTTC.

The chain couples TRBV10-2 to TRBJ1-4; 8 bases align to TRBD1. CDR1 and CDR2 (germline): WSHSY, SAAADI. J gave up 5 bases and V 4 bases, and 3 bases lay outside the gene matches. This CDR3 is 14 amino acids long. This CDR3 reads CASSAGGWNEKLFF. DNA of the CDR3: TGCGCCAGCAGTGCAGGGGGCTGGAATGAAAAACTGTTTTTT.

V and J are TRBV5-8 and TRBJ2-2; D might be TRBD2 (6 bases). Germline CDR1 and CDR2: SGHTS and YDEGEE. This CDR3 comprises 17 residues. Trimming pared 1 base from V and 0 bases from J, leaving 13 bases between. The CDR3: CASSLSPGLTNTGELFF. The CDR3 DNA reads TGTGCCAGCAGCTTGTCTCCGGGACTTACGAACACCGGGGAGCTGTTTTTT. The variable domain in full, with the rest retrieved from reference TRBV5-8 and TRBJ2-2, is EAGVTQSPTHLIKTRGQQATLRCSPISGHTSVYWYQQALGLGLQFLLWYDEGEERNRGNFPPRFSGRQFPNYSSELNVNALELEDSALYLCASSLSPGLTNTGELFFGEGSRLTVL.

This clone was observed a handful of times. The genes are TRBV11-2 and TRBJ2-7, with 7 bases that match TRBD2. This CDR3 contains 16 residues. The germline gives CDR1 SGHAT, CDR2 FQNNGV. Trimming took 6 bases from V and 3 from J; bases not matched to a gene: 14. The CDR3 here is CASSLQVRGRGYEQYF. CDR3 in DNA: TGTGCCAGCAGTTTGCAGGTGCGGGGGAGAGGCTACGAGCAGTACTTC.

The V and J genes are TRBV2 and TRBJ1-5; TRBD1 aligns across 8 bases. J gave up 0 bases and V 6 bases, and 4 bases lay outside the gene matches. CDR3 length equals 15 residues. Germline V gives CDR1 SNHLY, CDR2 FYNNEI. The CDR3 DNA is TGTGCCAGCAGGGCAGGGGGCAATAGCAATCAGCCCCAGCATTTT. Protein product: CASRAGGNSNQPQHF.

This chain uses TRBV7-2 with TRBJ2-7; 9 bases agree with TRBD2. V shed 1 base, J shed 0 bases, and the junction held 13 bases outside the gene matches. The CDR3 extends over 19 amino acids. Germline V gives CDR1 SGHTA, CDR2 FQGNSA. CDR3 bases: TGTGCCAGCAGCTTAGATCTGGGTAGCGGGGGCTATAGCTCCTACGAGCAGTACTTC. This sequence encodes CASSLDLGSGGYSSYEQYF.

V usage is TRBV2 and J usage is TRBJ1-4; 8 positions agree with TRBD1. Trimming cost V 5 bases and J 14 bases; bases outside gene matches: 13. This CDR3 spans 14 amino acids. The germline V gene encodes CDR1 SNHLY and CDR2 FYNNEI. The CDR3 protein is CASSRDRTNDRLFF. The CDR3 nucleotides read TGTGCCAGCAGTAGGGACAGGACTAATGATCGCCTGTTTTTT.

This clone is a singleton in its sample. The chain couples TRBV4-1 to TRBJ1-5; tentatively, D is TRBD1 (6 bases). Germline CDR1 is MGHRA and CDR2 is YSYEKL. V lost 4 bases and J 0 bases, leaving 10 bases between the germline ends. This CDR3 is 15 amino acids long. CDR3 protein: CASSPGTFSNQPQHF. The DNA for the CDR3 is TGCGCCAGCAGCCCCGGGACATTTAGCAATCAGCCCCAGCATTTT.

The chain is built from TRBV24-1 and TRBJ1-4; 12 bases are a match to TRBD1. V trimming: 3 bases; J trimming: 8 bases; junction bases outside the gene matches: 3. Germline V gives CDR1 KGHDR, CDR2 SFDVKD. This CDR3 has 15 residues. CDR3 amino acids: CATSDPGTGGEKLFF. The DNA for the CDR3 is TGTGCCACCAGTGATCCCGGGACAGGGGGCGAAAAACTGTTTTTT.

The chain employs TRBV3-1 (or the pseudogene TRBV3-2) and TRBJ2-5; 8 bases agree with TRBD2. V lost 6 bases, J lost 7 bases, and 10 bases stayed unmatched. Germline CDR1 reads LGHDT; CDR2 reads YNNKEL (reference sequence). This CDR3 spans 14 amino acids. CDR3 nucleotides: TGTGCCAGCAGTCGGGGGGGGAGGTCCGGGACCCAGTACTTC. Residues: CASSRGGRSGTQYF.

A remark on this clone: Other nucleotide sequences in the sample specify the same CDR3. Written as DNA, the CDR3 is TGTGCCAGCAGCCAAAGTAGCACTGAAGCTTTCTTT. Protein sequence: CASSQSSTEAFF. The genes are TRBV3-1 (or the pseudogene TRBV3-2) and TRBJ1-1; D unresolved. Germline V CDR1 and CDR2: LGHDT, YNNKEL (reference sequence). Deletions cut 2 bases from V and 4 bases from J, with 5 bases between. There are 12 residues in the CDR3.

This clone came up once. The CDR3 is CAISEPTGSVGGYTF. The DNA for the CDR3 is TGTGCCATCAGTGAGCCGACAGGCTCGGTGGGTGGCTACACCTTC. This sequence joins TRBV10-3 and TRBJ1-2, with D possibly being TRBD1 (6 bases). The V and J ends lost 2 bases and 7 bases respectively, with 17 bases between them. This CDR3 is built from 15 residues. Germline V gene sequence: CDR1 ENHRY, CDR2 SYGVKD.

The V call is TRBV7-6, the J call TRBJ1-6; TRBD1 aligns across 7 bases. CDR1 and CDR2 from the germline V gene are SGHVS and FNYEAQ. The V gene end was trimmed by 0 bases and the J gene end by 10 bases; junction bases not matched to a gene: 3. CDR3 size: 14 residues. CDR3 in amino acids: CASSLARDSSPLHF. CDR3 DNA sequence: TGTGCCAGCAGCTTAGCAAGGGACAGCTCACCCCTCCACTTT. The full variable domain, its missing parts supplied by reference TRBV7-6 and TRBJ1-6, is GAGVSQSPRYKVTKRGQDVALRCDPISGHVSLYWYRQALGQGPEFLTYFNYEAQQDKSGLPNDRFSAERPEGSISTLTIQRTEQRDSAMYRCASSLARDSSPLHFGNGTRLTVT.

A few counts support this clone. The genes are TRBV6-1 and TRBJ2-4; TRBD2 is a possible D gene (6 bases). The germline CDR1 and CDR2 sequences are MNHNS and SASEGT. Trimming took off 3 bases at V and 2 bases at J, with 11 bases between the two ends. The CDR3 is 15 amino acids. CDR3 residues: CASSEGGGTKNIQYF. CDR3 DNA sequence: TGTGCCAGCAGTGAGGGTGGAGGGACCAAAAACATTCAGTACTTC.

This clone was recorded only once. The rearrangement joins TRBV3-1 (or the pseudogene TRBV3-2) to TRBJ1-6; tentative D call: TRBD1 (5 bases). Germline CDR1 and CDR2: LGHDT and YNNKEL (reference sequence). CDR3 size: 16 residues. Trimming removed 5 bases from V and 0 bases from J, with 11 bases in between. For the CDR3, the DNA is TGTGCCAGCAGCGACAACGGGGGCTCCTATAATTCACCCCTCCACTTT. This gives the protein CASSDNGGSYNSPLHF.

The chain couples TRBV3-1 (or the pseudogene TRBV3-2) to TRBJ1-2; the D gene is possibly TRBD1 (6 bases). This CDR3 is 12 amino acids long. V gave up 3 bases and J gave up 8 bases, with 10 bases separating them. Germline CDR1 reads LGHDT; CDR2 reads YNNKEL (reference sequence). The CDR3 coding sequence is TGTGCCAGCAGCCAGGGGGGGCGCGGCTACACCTTC. This translates into CASSQGGRGYTF.

The chain couples TRBV2 to TRBJ2-5; D remains unclear. Germline values: CDR1 SNHLY, CDR2 FYNNEI. The CDR3 loop spans 12 amino acids. V was clipped by 6 bases and J by 4 bases, with 9 bases between them. This chain's CDR3 is CASRRNRETQYF. DNA of the CDR3: TGTGCCAGCAGGCGGAACCGAGAGACCCAGTACTTC.

This chain uses TRBV7-2 with TRBJ1-5; possible D gene TRBD1, 5 bases. The CDR3 has 15 amino acids. From germline, CDR1 is SGHTA and CDR2 FQGNSA. V was shortened by 2 bases and J by 6 bases, with 14 bases between the two germline ends. The chain's CDR3 is CASSLSPGSAQPQHF. The DNA of the CDR3 is TGTGCCAGCAGCTTATCCCCAGGGTCCGCTCAGCCCCAGCATTTT. Using reference TRBV7-2 and TRBJ1-5 for the parts outside the CDR3, the full variable domain is GAGVSQSPSNKVTEKGKDVELRCDPISGHTALYWYRQSLGQGLEFLIYFQGNSAPDKSGLPSDRFSAERTGGSVSTLTIQRTQQEDSAVYLCASSLSPGSAQPQHFGDGTRLSIL.

This clone was seen once. The chain carries TRBV2 and TRBJ1-5; unclear D gene. The germline CDR1 and CDR2 sequences are SNHLY and FYNNEI. V was trimmed by 7 bases and J by 0 bases, leaving 7 bases between them. The CDR3 is made up of 13 amino acids. For the CDR3, the DNA is TGTGCCAGCAAACAGCTTAGCAATCAGCCCCAGCATTTT. This gives the protein CASKQLSNQPQHF.

The V call is TRBV18, the J call TRBJ2-3; 9 bases are shared with TRBD1. Trimming at V came to 4 bases and at J to 4 bases, leaving 3 bases not matched to a gene. The CDR3 has 14 amino acids. Per the germline V gene, CDR1 is KGHSH and CDR2 is LQKENI. The DNA of the CDR3 is TGTGCCAGCTCACGAACAGGGGGCGCAGATACGCAGTATTTT. The encoded protein is CASSRTGGADTQYF.

This clone appeared once. The chain joins TRBV6-1 to TRBJ2-7, with TRBD2 as a possible D gene (5 bases). The length of the CDR3 is 15 residues. V was pared by 1 base and J by 5 bases, with 15 bases between. Germline V CDR1 and CDR2: MNHNS, SASEGT. The CDR3: CASSEVVYGGNEQYF. CDR3 coding DNA: TGTGCCAGCAGTGAAGTGGTCTATGGAGGCAACGAGCAGTACTTC.

The genes are TRBV5-5 and TRBJ1-5; 7 bases match TRBD1. The CDR3 contains 14 residues. V lost 4 bases to trimming and J lost 5 bases; unmatched junction nucleotides: 6. Germline-derived CDR1 and CDR2 are SGHKS and YYEKEE (reference sequence). CDR3: CASSRDSHYQPQHF. CDR3 in DNA: TGTGCCAGCAGCCGGGACAGCCACTATCAGCCCCAGCATTTT.